The T cell receptor (beta chain) described here comes from a study of human T cells and chemical hapten exposure (TCRdb year 2021). For the wider study: The libraries were sequenced as a pool, and the TCR yield per sample differed mostly because of small variations in library volumes within the pool. Peripheral blood TCR repertoire changes were tracked in vivo in alopecia patients during primary and secondary sensitization to the hapten diphenylcyclopropenone (DPC). For every blood RNA sample, sequencing covered both the TCR alpha and TCR beta chains. General conclusions and limits of the study: After repeated subsampling, changes were observed in the strength of the expansion versus patch-test correlation and in the threshold at which the correlation became significant. The number of TCRs above 1 in 1000 frequency did not change with DPC sensitization; there was no evidence of global repertoire structure alterations.

Total RNA was isolated from unfractionated whole blood collected in Tempus Blood RNA tubes. As TCR sequencing controls, roughly five healthy volunteers were used, with blood taken at day 0, 2 weeks and 6 weeks. The CDR3 spans 13 residues, from the cysteine through the phenylalanine. CDR3 DNA is the only sequence kept; it has 39 bases, read in frame from the first base. As concerns this clonotype: The specificity of this receptor is unknown. Base quality data are lacking; no much larger clone is found one base away.

The library was made by 5' RACE. TCRdb names Illumina MiSeq as the instrument used. During library preparation, unique molecular identifiers were attached to individual cDNA molecules so that TCRs could be counted in a quantitative, reproducible way. In the paper's pipeline: Samples had a median of roughly 100,000 TCRs, with a range from roughly 23,224 to 700,000. V, J and CDR3 annotation of the TCR reads was performed with the Decombinator software suite. For the PS versus PT1 abundance plots, all samples were subsampled to the same number of TCRs (28,000). TCRs were defined as expanded if absent before sensitization and observed at least eight times at the 2-week time point. TCRdb reworked the public reads: Q25 trimming with fastp, MiXCR clone assembly, productive beta chains retained. Every distinct CDR3 protein forms one entry, paired with its most common genes and DNA. TCRdb's processing, not the study's, gives the V and J calls here. The sample table shows more than 140,000 distinct CDR3 sequences, and around 4% are seen once. The ten largest make up over 1.3% of the sample.

The V and J genes are TRBV12-2 and TRBJ2-2; the D call of TRBD2 is as the table states it, not checked on the DNA. TRBV12-2 is annotated as a pseudogene. The TCR originated in a female donor in good health. The CDR3 region has the sequence CASRFRRDRELFF. The sequenced DNA: TGTGCAAGTCGCTTCCGGAGGGACCGGGAGCTGTTTTTT.